This T cell receptor beta chain was retrieved from a study of identical twins. Whole-study findings and limits: Fewer insertions marked abundant cord blood beta clonotypes; young adult naive trended weakly, memory not at all. When twins shared out-of-frame alpha sequences, those sequences had excess low generation probability.

A remark on this clonotype: Its antigen is unknown.

V gave up 1 base and J gave up 1 base; unmatched junction bases: 3. Per the germline V gene, CDR1 is SGHRS and CDR2 is YFSETQ. The CDR3 has 18 amino acids. A universal primer site came from template switching; cDNA carried unique molecular identifiers. TCRdb used MiXCR to reprocess the 5' RACE reads, holding one entry per CDR3 protein. The data show some 560,000 distinct CDR3 sequences, 9.5% to 10% seen once. The same data also went into a second study, on yellow fever vaccine responses in identical twins.

The chain links TRBV5-1 to TRBJ2-2, with 14 positions matching TRBD2. The source of this sequence is a woman under 30 in good health. Specimen: PBMCs. In DNA, the CDR3 is TGCGCCAGCAGCTTGTTTGGACTAGCGGGAGGGAACACCGGGGAGCTGTTTTTT. Encoded protein: CASSLFGLAGGNTGELFF.